A selection of T cell receptor beta chains follows, all from one sample in a study of blood T cell repertoires in COVID-19. TCRdb's table, derived via immunoSEQ multiplex PCR, lists solely in-frame clones and lacks some. Of about 210,000 clones in the sample, 89% are singletons; the top ten hold 4% to 5.5%. Source material: peripheral blood. These receptor sequences come from a woman aged 40-49 years with acute or convalescent COVID-19. Both conserved end residues are trimmed from each CDR3. Not every row has a clone size; where given, it reads once, few, many or a size class.

J	V	size	CDR3
TRBJ1-1	TRBV18	NA	ASSPPQGQLNTEAF
TRBJ1-2	TRBV12-3/TRBV12-4	NA	ASSPRQGYGYT
TRBJ2-1	TRBV6-5	once	ASSKQGRGEGEQF
TRBJ1-3	TRBV25-1	NA	ASSETGARGENTIY
TRBJ2-2	TRBV25-1	NA	ASSPRWGLAVSGELF
TRBJ1-5	TRBV7-2	NA	ASSFKARTGFLGNQPQH
TRBJ1-3	TRBV9	NA	ASSGSRLAEPGNTIY
TRBJ1-1	TRBV5-1	NA	ASSPGQVANTEAF
TRBJ2-1	TRBV15	NA	ATSRTRAYNEQF
TRBJ2-3	TRBV19	NA	ASRAGLAGGKSTDTQY
TRBJ1-2	TRBV6-5	NA	ASNPTQTGVYGYT
TRBJ1-3	TRBV3-1/TRBV3-2	NA	ASSLEGRSSSGNTIY
TRBJ1-3	TRBV19	NA	ASRPPQSGNTIY
TRBJ2-3	TRBV7-6	NA	ASSYPPAGTGGSDTQY
TRBJ1-2	TRBV10-3	once	AISDGPGAGYGYT
TRBJ1-1	TRBV4-1	once	ASSQGRGTEAF
TRBJ2-5	TRBV2	NA	ASSEVSIRETQY
TRBJ2-5	TRBV2	NA	ASSGTRGTQY
TRBJ1-2	TRBV29-1	NA	SVEEGGRGYT
TRBJ1-1	TRBV2	NA	ASRGTALNTEAF
TRBJ1-1	TRBV2	few	ASSEPPREAEAF
TRBJ1-1	TRBV19	NA	ASRSPSGTEAF
TRBJ1-3	TRBV5-1	NA	ASSPWPSGEFGNTIY
TRBJ1-2	TRBV5-1	NA	ASSLGPGVRGYT
TRBJ2-1	TRBV5-1	NA	ASSLLRQGSYNEQF
TRBJ2-5	TRBV19	NA	ASSIAGGAETQY
TRBJ1-5	TRBV6-5	NA	ASQGQGRHQPQH
TRBJ1-1	TRBV19	NA	ASSIGQGAEAF
TRBJ2-3	TRBV24-1	once	ATSEQTSGGLDTQY
TRBJ2-5	TRBV11-2	NA	ASSLGGQGQSIKGETQY
TRBJ2-3	TRBV9	NA	ASSASGGDYTQY
TRBJ1-1	TRBV19	once	ASSRQGAEAF
TRBJ1-2	TRBV29-1	NA	SVILPNGYT
TRBJ2-2	TRBV19	NA	ASSSGTHTGELF
TRBJ1-2	TRBV4-1	NA	ASSRVPGQGMGNYGYT
TRBJ2-2	TRBV19	NA	ASSPLVLTDTGELF